This TCR beta chain was sequenced during a study of CD8+CD57+ T cells in acquired aplastic anemia. Germline CDR1 SNHLY, CDR2 FYNNEI. V gave up 7 bases and J gave up 2 bases; unmatched junction bases: 8. The CDR3 contains 15 residues. TCR beta VDJ combinations and CDR3 sequences were profiled from genomic DNA. One entry per CDR3 protein, called by TCRdb with MiXCR from the reads. The data contain about 210,000 distinct CDR3 sequences, roughly 33% of them singletons. This chain uses TRBV2 with TRBJ2-1; 7 nucleotides line up with TRBD1. Sequencing input: sorted CD4+, CD8+, or CD8+CD57+ T cells (not recorded which) from PBMCs. This TCR was recovered from a human donor in good health, serving as a control. CDR3 coding DNA: TGTGCCAGCACCGACAGGGTGCATACCTACAATGAGCAGTTCTTC. Translated, it gives CASTDRVHTYNEQFF.